This T cell receptor beta chain was profiled in a study of T cell responses to AZD1222 COVID-19 vaccine. For the study at large: Combined were second doses at about 4 or about 12 weeks. Study-level results: White British ancestry dominated among donors, who included more females, and clonal diversity was possibly underestimated. Spike-specific TCR breadth and depth were elevated following two AZD1222 doses. There were repertoire samples only from the period after the peak T cell response.

The protocol was immunoSEQ multiplex PCR, while the TCRdb copy is restricted to in-frame clones and leaves out a portion. This repertoire shows about 190,000 clones, around 87% found once; its top ten account for 6.9%. This clone was counted a single time. No antigen is known for it. V was shortened by 4 bases and J by 8 bases, with 11 bases between the two germline ends. CDR3 length: 12 amino acids. Germline CDR1 and CDR2: MNHEY and SMNVEV (reference sequence). The source was peripheral blood, collected on day 0 of AZD1222 vaccination. The gene calls are TRBV27 and TRBJ1-2; D gene uncertain. The sequence was collected from an adult in good health. The CDR3 nucleotides read TGTGCCAGCAGTTCCGGACTTTTCGGCTACACCTTC. Translating it yields CASSSGLFGYTF.